This record concerns one TCR beta chain sequence. The antigen remains undetermined. The data are from a study of beta chain features in type 1 diabetes. Study results and limitations: Any HLA-type effect on TCRB rearrangement remained unresolved here. In type 1 diabetes patients, VDJ junctions had fewer insertions; deletions at these junctions were more frequent. The study found moderately but significantly shorter TCRB CDR3s in all four CD4+ subsets of Type 1 diabetes patients. High TCR expression in some cells could lead to their over-representation in cDNA sequencing.

Cell sorting via CD45RO/CCR7/CD25/CD127/CD95/CD27 was performed to obtain CD4+ naive, central memory, regulatory and stem cell-like memory cells. This CDR3 contains 15 residues. Trimming took off 2 bases at V and 1 base at J, with 11 bases between the two ends. Germline V gene lookup returns CDR1 SGHVS and CDR2 FQNEAQ. The sequenced template was cDNA made from the entire isolated RNA. Measured with immunoSEQ multiplex PCR; TCRdb has only the in-frame clones, and not every one. This sample has fewer than 400,000 clones, with about a tenth found just once. Material for sequencing was central memory CD4+ T cells from blood. V and J are TRBV7-8 and TRBJ2-5; no clear D. This sequence originates from a young man with type 1 diabetes. The CDR3 spells CASSLSGVGQETQYF. CDR3 DNA: TGTGCCAGCAGCTTATCTGGGGTCGGCCAAGAGACCCAGTACTTC.